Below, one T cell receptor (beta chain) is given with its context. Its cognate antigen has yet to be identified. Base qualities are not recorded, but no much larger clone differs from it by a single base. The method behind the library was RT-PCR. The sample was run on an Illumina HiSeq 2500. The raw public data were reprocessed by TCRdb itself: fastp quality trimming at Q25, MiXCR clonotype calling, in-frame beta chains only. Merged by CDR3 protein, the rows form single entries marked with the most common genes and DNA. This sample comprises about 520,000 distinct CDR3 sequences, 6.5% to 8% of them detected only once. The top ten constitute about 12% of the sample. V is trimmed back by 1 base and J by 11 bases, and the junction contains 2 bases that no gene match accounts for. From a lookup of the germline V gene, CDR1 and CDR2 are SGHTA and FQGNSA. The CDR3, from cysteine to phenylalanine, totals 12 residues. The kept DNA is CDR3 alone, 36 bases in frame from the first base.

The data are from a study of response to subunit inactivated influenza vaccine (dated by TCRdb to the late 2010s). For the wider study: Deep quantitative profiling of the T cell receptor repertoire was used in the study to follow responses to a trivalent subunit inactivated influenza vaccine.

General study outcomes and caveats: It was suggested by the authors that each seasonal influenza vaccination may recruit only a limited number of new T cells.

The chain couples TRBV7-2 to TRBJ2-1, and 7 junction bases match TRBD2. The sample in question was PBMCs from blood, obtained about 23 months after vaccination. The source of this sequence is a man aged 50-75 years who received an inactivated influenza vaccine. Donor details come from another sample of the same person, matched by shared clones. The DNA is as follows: TGTGCCAGCAGCTTAGACGGGGGGAAGCAGTTCTTC. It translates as CASSLDGGKQFF.